The present T cell receptor beta chain was sequenced within a study of cytotoxic CD8 clonotypes in ibrutinib-treated CLL. Study-level information: Per sample, productive templates averaged 255,043 and productive rearrangements averaged approximately 87,000.

The study's findings and limits: Public clonotypes occurred uncommonly; on treatment, they contracted or remained stable.

V was clipped by 4 bases and J by 1 base, with 9 bases between them. CDR3 length: 14 amino acids. Looked up from germline, CDR1 is MNHNS and CDR2 is SASEGT. To note about this clone: What it binds is not known.

Using immunoSEQ multiplex PCR, the repertoire was profiled, and TCRdb retains in-frame clones only, with some absent. Of 250,000 to 350,000 clones in the sample, around 76% were seen once. This sample comprised PBMCs, obtained at disease progression, from a patient treated with ibrutinib. The TCR comes from a human donor with chronic lymphocytic leukemia. The V call is TRBV6-1, the J call TRBJ2-3; possible D gene TRBD1, 5 bases. CDR3 in DNA: TGTGCCAGCAGTGCGCAGGGTCGCACAGATACGCAGTATTTT. Translated, it gives CASSAQGRTDTQYF.